This T cell receptor (beta chain) was found in a study of a mutant IDH1 vaccine in newly diagnosed glioma. This clone was detected only a few times. The protocol was immunoSEQ multiplex PCR, while the TCRdb copy is restricted to in-frame clones and leaves out a portion. The sample holds about 68,000 clones, about four fifths seen once. Specified time point: baseline, week 1 (first vaccination visit). This sample's treatment: pre-vaccination baseline after standard-of-care therapy. This clonotype originated in a man aged 45-65 years with glioma. The specimen comprised PBMCs, sampled from a glioma patient treated with radiotherapy, temozolomide or both.

The CDR3 loop is CASSDLGELFF. The DNA of the CDR3 is TGTGCCAGCAGTGATCTCGGGGAGCTGTTTTTT. The chain combines TRBV2 with TRBJ2-2; unclear D gene. V lost 3 bases and J lost 7, with 3 bases in between. CDR1 and CDR2 from the germline V gene are SNHLY and FYNNEI. The CDR3 covers 11 residues.